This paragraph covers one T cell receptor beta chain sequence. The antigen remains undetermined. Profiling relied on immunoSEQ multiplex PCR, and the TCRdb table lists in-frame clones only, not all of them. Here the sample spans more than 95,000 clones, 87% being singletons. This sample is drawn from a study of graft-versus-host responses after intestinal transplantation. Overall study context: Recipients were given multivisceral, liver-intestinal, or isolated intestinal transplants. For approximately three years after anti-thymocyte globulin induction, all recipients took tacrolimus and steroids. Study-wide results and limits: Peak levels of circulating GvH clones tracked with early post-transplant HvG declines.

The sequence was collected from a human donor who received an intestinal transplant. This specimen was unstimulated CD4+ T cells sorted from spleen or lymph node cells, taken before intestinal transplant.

CDR3 loop: CASFGEPYEQYF. The CDR3 coding sequence is TGTGCCAGTTTCGGGGAACCTTACGAGCAGTACTTC. This chain joins TRBV6-5 and TRBJ2-7, with D maybe TRBD2 (5 bases). Germline CDR1 MNHEY, CDR2 SVGAGI. V was pared by 9 bases and J by 4 bases, with 13 bases between. The CDR3 has 12 residues.